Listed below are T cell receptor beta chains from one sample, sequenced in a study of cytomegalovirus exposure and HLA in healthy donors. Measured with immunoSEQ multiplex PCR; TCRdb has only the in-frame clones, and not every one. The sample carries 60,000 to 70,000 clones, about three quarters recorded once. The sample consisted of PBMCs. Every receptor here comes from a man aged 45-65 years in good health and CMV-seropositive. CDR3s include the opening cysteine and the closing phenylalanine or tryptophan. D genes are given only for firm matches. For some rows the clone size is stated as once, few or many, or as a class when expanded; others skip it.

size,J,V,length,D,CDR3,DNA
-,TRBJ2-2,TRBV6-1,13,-,CASSDRDTGELFF,TGTGCCAGCAGTGACAGGGACACCGGGGAGCTGTTTTTT
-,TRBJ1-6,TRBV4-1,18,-,CASSQDVLLSSYNSPLHF,TGCGCCAGCAGCCAAGATGTACTACTAAGCTCCTATAATTCACCCCTCCACTTT
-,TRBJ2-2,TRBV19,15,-,CASSDLGGNTGELFF,TGTGCCAGTAGTGACCTGGGGGGTAACACCGGGGAGCTGTTTTTT
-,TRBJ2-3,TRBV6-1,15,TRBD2,CASSPGLPTTDTQYF,TGTGCCAGCAGCCCGGGACTACCGACCACAGATACGCAGTATTTT
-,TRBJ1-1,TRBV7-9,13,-,CASSNRAATEAFF,TGTGCCAGCAGCAACAGGGCGGCCACTGAAGCTTTCTTT
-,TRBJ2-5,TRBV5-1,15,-,CASSSSGNTRETQYF,TGCGCCAGCAGCTCCTCAGGTAACACAAGGGAGACCCAGTACTTC
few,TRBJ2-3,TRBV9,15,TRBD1,CASTPAGQGKDTQYF,TGTGCCAGCACCCCCGCGGGACAGGGAAAAGATACGCAGTATTTT
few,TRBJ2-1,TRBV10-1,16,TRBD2,CASSESRLASYNEQFF,TGCGCCAGCAGTGAGTCGCGACTAGCGTCGTACAATGAGCAGTTCTTC
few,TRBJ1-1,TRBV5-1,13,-,CASSLDTNTEAFF,TGCGCCAGCAGCTTGGACACGAACACTGAAGCTTTCTTT
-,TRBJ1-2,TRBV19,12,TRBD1,CASWDRNYGYTF,TGTGCCAGTTGGGACAGAAACTATGGCTACACCTTC
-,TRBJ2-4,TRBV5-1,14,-,CASSLEATKNIQYF,TGCGCCAGCTCCCTAGAAGCTACCAAAAACATTCAGTACTTC
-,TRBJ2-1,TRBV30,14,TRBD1,CAWRDRGSYNEQFF,TGTGCCTGGAGGGACAGGGGATCTTACAATGAGCAGTTCTTC
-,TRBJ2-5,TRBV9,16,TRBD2,CASSVATSGSEETQYF,TGTGCCAGCAGCGTAGCTACTAGCGGGAGTGAAGAGACCCAGTACTTC
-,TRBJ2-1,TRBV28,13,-,CASSWKAGAEQFF,TGTGCCAGCAGTTGGAAGGCGGGTGCTGAGCAGTTCTTC
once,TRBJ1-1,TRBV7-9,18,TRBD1,CASSLGRYRGHRNTEAFF,TGTGCCAGCAGCTTAGGTAGGTACAGGGGGCATCGGAACACTGAAGCTTTCTTT
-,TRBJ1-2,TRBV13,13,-,CASSERGNYGYTF,TGTGCCAGCAGCGAAAGGGGTAACTATGGCTACACCTTC
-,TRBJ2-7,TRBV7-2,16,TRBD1,CASSLNRDRALYEQYF,TGTGCCAGCAGCTTAAACCGGGACAGAGCCCTCTACGAGCAGTACTTC
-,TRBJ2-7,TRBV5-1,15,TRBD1,CASSRSQGEPYEQYF,TGCGCCAGCAGCCGAAGCCAGGGGGAACCCTACGAGCAGTACTTC
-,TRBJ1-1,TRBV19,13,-,CASRDSMNTEAFF,TGTGCCAGTAGGGACAGTATGAACACTGAAGCTTTCTTT
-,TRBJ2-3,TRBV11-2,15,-,CASSLAGEDTDTQYF,TGTGCCAGCAGCTTAGCGGGAGAAGACACAGATACGCAGTATTTT
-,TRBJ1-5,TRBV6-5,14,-,CASSYTQGNQPQHF,TGTGCCAGCAGTTACACCCAGGGGAATCAGCCCCAGCATTTT
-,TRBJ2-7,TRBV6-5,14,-,CASSYSAGSYEQYF,TGTGCCAGCAGTTACTCGGCAGGTTCCTACGAGCAGTACTTC
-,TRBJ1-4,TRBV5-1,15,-,CASSYRGETNEKLFF,TGCGCCAGCAGCTATCGGGGGGAAACTAATGAAAAACTGTTTTTT
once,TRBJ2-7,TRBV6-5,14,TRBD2,CAPRGGTSSYEQYF,TGTGCCCCCCGGGGGGGGACTAGCTCCTACGAGCAGTACTTC